The 20 T cell receptor beta chains in this list originate from one sample, sequenced in a study of T cells after yellow fever vaccination. TCRdb reprocessed the 5' RACE reads with MiXCR, giving one entry per CDR3 protein. Among hundreds of thousands of distinct CDR3 sequences, over 15% were seen once, and the ten largest hold 15% to 20%. The sample in question was PBMCs, obtained before the yellow fever booster vaccination. These TCRs come from a man between 18 and 35 years old who received the YFV17D yellow fever vaccine.

The V and J genes are TRBV3-1 and TRBJ1-4; D gene uncertain. This CDR3 has 14 amino acids. The germline V gene has CDR1 LGHDT and CDR2 YNNKEL (reference sequence). Trimming cost V 0 bases and J 1 base, with 3 bases left between them. The CDR3 region has the DNA TGTGCCAGCAGCCAAGACCAAACTAATGAAAAACTGTTTTTT. Amino acids: CASSQDQTNEKLFF.

The sample holds a few counts of this clonotype. The rearrangement joins TRBV3-1 to TRBJ2-3; D is unclear. The CDR3 totals 13 residues. Germline V gene sequence: CDR1 LGHDT, CDR2 YNNKEL (reference sequence). Trimming took 1 base from V and 3 from J, leaving 5 bases between them. The CDR3 protein is CASSQGLTDTQYF. CDR3 coding DNA: TGTGCCAGCAGCCAAGGACTTACAGATACGCAGTATTTT.

The chain carries TRBV7-2 and TRBJ2-2; a possible D gene is TRBD2 (5 bases). Per germline, CDR1 SGHTA and CDR2 FQGNSA. This CDR3 contains 16 residues. V lost 5 bases to trimming and J lost 7 bases, with 20 bases between them. CDR3 in amino acids: CASSLFRGREGGELFF. The CDR3 DNA sequence: TGTGCCAGCAGCCTCTTCCGGGGAAGGGAAGGCGGGGAGCTGTTTTTT.

This clonotype has more than one count but fewer than ten. The V and J genes are TRBV6-6 and TRBJ2-6, with D unresolved. The CDR3 extends over 15 amino acids. From germline, CDR1 is MNHNY and CDR2 SVGAGI (reference sequence). The V end was cut by 7 bases, the J end by 0 bases, with 10 bases between. CDR3 bases: TGTGCCAGCACCAGTACTGACTCTGGGGCCAACGTCCTGACTTTC. This codes for CASTSTDSGANVLTF.

V and J are TRBV7-2 and TRBJ1-5; TRBD1 aligns across 9 bases. The CDR3 is 16 residues long. Germline CDR1 SGHTA, CDR2 FQGNSA. The junction had 11 bases not matched to a gene; V was cut back by 4 bases and J by 7 bases. CDR3 sequence: CASSSPGQGFGQPQHF. In DNA form, the CDR3 reads TGTGCCAGCAGCTCACCGGGACAGGGATTCGGGCAGCCCCAGCATTTT.

The chain links TRBV4-2 to TRBJ1-3; D possibly corresponds to TRBD1 (5 bases). This CDR3 has 17 amino acids. Per germline, CDR1 LGHNA and CDR2 YNFKEQ. Trimming left V 1 base short and J 0 bases short, with 13 bases between. The CDR3: CASSQVSGGGSGNTIYF. The CDR3 bases are TGTGCCAGCAGCCAAGTATCAGGCGGGGGCTCTGGAAACACCATATATTTT.

V gene TRBV6-1 combines with J gene TRBJ2-7; 8 nucleotides match TRBD1. Trimming at V came to 2 bases and at J to 2 bases, leaving 14 bases not matched to a gene. CDR3 length: 18 amino acids. Germline CDR1 and CDR2: MNHNS and SASEGT. Written as DNA, the CDR3 is TGTGCCAGCAGTGAACCCTGGGGCGCCGGGACAGGACCCTACGAGCAGTACGTC. It is translated as CASSEPWGAGTGPYEQYV.

This clonotype was picked up a small number of times. The chain recombines TRBV5-1 with TRBJ2-1, with a possible D match to TRBD2 (5 bases). Germline V gene lookup returns CDR1 SGHRS and CDR2 YFSETQ. This CDR3 is 17 amino acids long. With 3 bases removed from V and 4 bases from J, the gap between germline ends came to 20 bases. This CDR3 reads CASSSQAGTPLYNEQFF. In nucleotides, the CDR3 is TGCGCCAGCAGCTCCCAGGCGGGTACCCCGCTATACAATGAGCAGTTCTTC. The entire variable domain, with the rest obtained from reference TRBV5-1 and TRBJ2-1, is as follows: KAGVTQTPRYLIKTRGQQVTLSCSPISGHRSVSWYQQTPGQGLQFLFEYFSETQRNKGNFPGRFSGRQFSNSRSEMNVSTLELGDSALYLCASSSQAGTPLYNEQFFGPGTRLTVL.

The sample holds many counts of this clonotype. The J gene is TRBJ1-1, the V gene TRBV7-3, with 9 nucleotides matching TRBD1. V trimming: 3 bases; J trimming: 5 bases; junction bases outside the gene matches: 10. The CDR3 covers 16 residues. Germline CDR1 SGHTA, CDR2 FQGTGA. The CDR3 region is CASSFGGLGTGTEAFF. The CDR3 DNA sequence: TGTGCCAGCAGCTTTGGTGGTTTAGGGACAGGGACTGAAGCTTTCTTT.

The rearrangement uses TRBV6-2 or TRBV6-3 and TRBJ2-3, with 7 bases matching TRBD1. CDR3 size: 16 residues. Germline CDR1 and CDR2: MNHEY and SVGEGT. The V and J ends lost 6 bases and 6 bases, in that order; junction bases with no gene match: 15. CDR3 nucleotides: TGTGCCAGCAGCAACAGGGGACCTAGACCACAGGATACGCAGTATTTT. Protein sequence: CASSNRGPRPQDTQYF.

This clonotype was detected a few times. V usage is TRBV11-2 and J usage is TRBJ2-3; 7 nucleotides align to TRBD1. J lost 5 bases, V lost 3 bases, and 5 bases had no gene match. The CDR3 runs to 14 residues. Per the germline V gene, CDR1 is SGHAT and CDR2 is FQNNGV. The CDR3 reads CASSFGTDQDTQYF. The CDR3 region has the DNA TGTGCCAGCAGCTTTGGGACAGACCAAGATACGCAGTATTTT.

This clonotype was seen repeatedly, ten times or more. This CDR3 reads CASSPDRGDEQYV. The DNA of the CDR3 is TGTGCCAGCAGTCCGGACAGGGGCGACGAGCAGTACGTC. The rearrangement links TRBV6-1 to TRBJ2-7; 9 bases line up with TRBD1. The CDR3 covers 13 residues. V shed 5 bases and J 5 bases; nucleotides not matched to a gene: 4. Germline V gene lookup returns CDR1 MNHNS and CDR2 SASEGT.

V and J are TRBV18 and TRBJ1-4; D not certain. The V end was cut by 6 bases, the J end by 0 bases, with 11 bases between. Germline V CDR1 and CDR2: KGHSH, LQKENI. There are 15 residues in the CDR3. This CDR3 reads CASSPYSATNEKLFF. CDR3 coding DNA: TGTGCCAGCTCCCCTTACAGTGCAACTAATGAAAAACTGTTTTTT. Complete variable domain (other parts from reference TRBV18 and TRBJ1-4): NAGVMQNPRHLVRRRGQEARLRCSPMKGHSHVYWYRQLPEEGLKFMVYLQKENIIDESGMPKERFSAEFPKEGPSILRIQQVVRGDSAAYFCASSPYSATNEKLFFGSGTQLSVL.

This clonotype was found a few times. The CDR3 reads CASSPTAGGNIQYF. The CDR3 bases are TGTGCCAGCAGTCCCACCGCAGGGGGGAACATTCAGTACTTC. The chain carries TRBV6-5 and TRBJ2-4; TRBD1 is a possible D gene (7 bases). The CDR3 contains 14 residues. Trimming left V 5 bases short and J 7 bases short, with 15 bases between. Germline CDR1 is MNHEY and CDR2 is SVGAGI.

This chain connects TRBV6-1 to TRBJ2-7; perhaps TRBD2 as D (5 bases). The V and J ends lost 6 bases and 0 bases respectively, with 15 bases between them. The CDR3 loop spans 15 amino acids. Per germline, CDR1 MNHNS and CDR2 SASEGT. The CDR3 DNA reads TGTGCCAGCAGGCGGGTAGGACCAAGCTCCTACGAGCAGTACTTC. This translates into CASRRVGPSSYEQYF.

This clonotype appeared a single time. This sequence joins TRBV3-1 and TRBJ2-1; 8 bases map to TRBD2. Germline V gene data show CDR1 as LGHDT and CDR2 as YNNKEL (reference sequence). J gave up 4 bases and V 4 bases, and 9 bases lay outside the gene matches. The CDR3 runs to 16 residues. This chain's CDR3 is CASSPLKLAGYNEQFF. DNA of the CDR3: TGTGCCAGCAGCCCGCTGAAGCTAGCGGGTTACAATGAGCAGTTCTTC.

This clonotype occurred once. The V and J genes are TRBV7-9 and TRBJ2-2; tentatively, D is TRBD2 (6 bases). The CDR3 sequence is 13 residues long. V lost 5 bases, J lost 6 bases, and 10 bases lay in between. Germline loops: CDR1 SEHNR, CDR2 FQNEAQ (reference sequence). CDR3 sequence: CASSRTNPGELFF. The DNA of the CDR3 is TGTGCCAGCAGCCGGACTAACCCCGGGGAGCTGTTTTTT.

This clonotype has just a few counts. This rearrangement joins TRBV7-9 to TRBJ2-1, with 9 bases matching TRBD2. After removal of 5 bases from V and 8 bases from J, the junction contained 16 bases not matched to a gene. The V gene's germline CDR1 is SEHNR and CDR2 FQNEAQ (reference sequence). The CDR3 sequence is 17 residues long. CDR3 DNA sequence: TGTGCCAGCAGCCCACTTCAGCGGGGGGATGAGCTGGATGAGCAGTTCTTC. Translation gives CASSPLQRGDELDEQFF.

The chain couples TRBV9 to TRBJ1-1, with unresolved D. Germline V gene lookup returns CDR1 SGDLS and CDR2 YYNGEE. The CDR3 consists of 14 residues. Between the trimmed V and J ends, which lost 0 bases and 6 bases, there was a span of 12 bases. The CDR3 DNA sequence: TGTGCCAGCAGCGTAGAGGTTAAGGGCGCTGAAGCTTTCTTT. Its protein is CASSVEVKGAEAFF. Supplemented by reference TRBV9 and TRBJ1-1, the full variable domain reads DSGVTQTPKHLITATGQRVTLRCSPRSGDLSVYWYQQSLDQGLQFLIQYYNGEERAKGNILERFSAQQFPDLHSELNLSSLELGDSALYFCASSVEVKGAEAFFGQGTRLTVV.

This clonotype was counted between two and nine times. The V gene is TRBV3-1, the J gene TRBJ2-5; D not resolved. The CDR3 is 17 residues long. Trimming stripped 2 bases from V and 1 base from J, with 17 bases between. Looked up from germline, CDR1 is LGHDT and CDR2 is YNNKEL (reference sequence). This CDR3 reads CASSQNQLPNSQETQYF. The CDR3 nucleotides read TGTGCCAGCAGCCAAAATCAACTCCCCAACAGCCAAGAGACCCAGTACTTC.